The TCR beta chain under discussion was sequenced for a study of T cell repertoires in cytomegalovirus infection (dated by TCRdb to about 2019). For the study in its entirety: Donor HLA type was relevant to the analysis, because carriage of CMV infection together with the matching HLA type was indicated by public TCR beta signatures.

Sequencing was carried out with an Illumina HiSeq 1500. TCRdb redid the processing of the public reads, applying fastp at Q25 and MiXCR, and retained in-frame beta chains. Every entry covers one CDR3 protein and lists the most common genes and DNA from its rows. The sample table records roughly 300,000 distinct CDR3 sequences; roughly 26% of these occur just once. The ten largest account for roughly 14% of the sample. What the authors observed across the whole study: Carriers of CMV infection plus the relevant HLA type were discriminated by the cumulative frequency of public TCR beta family members in the study cohort and in an independent roughly 340-donor cohort. The ex vivo response was dominated by HLA-C-restricted CMV-specific TCR beta clonotypes, which also provided the single most frequent clonotype in two of eight donors.

Measured from the cysteine to the phenylalanine, the CDR3 is 15 residues long. CDR3 DNA only is kept here, 45 bases in frame from base 1. Trimmed from V: 5 bases; trimmed from J: 7 bases; junction bases lacking a gene match: 10. CDR1 is given as SGHDT and CDR2 as YYEEEE, both from the germline V gene. This clonotype was counted between two and nine times. Its specific antigen is unknown. It has no much larger one-base neighbor in the sample; base qualities were not kept. The chain uses TRBV5-6 and TRBJ2-1, and 9 junctional nucleotides match TRBD2. This clonotype was obtained from a human donor in good health (CMV status not recorded). Some clones in this sample may be carry-over from other donors' samples. The material sequenced was PBMCs. The CDR3 region reads CASRPAGGPRNEQFF. The DNA sequence is given as TGTGCCAGCAGGCCCGCGGGAGGGCCTCGAAATGAGCAGTTCTTC.